Below are 2 T cell receptor beta chains sequenced from a single sample in a study of vaccination effects on CD4 cells after COVID-19. Scientists isolated CD4+ T cells after an approximately 9-day culture period ended. Each participant received a vaccine that was either BNT162b2 or mRNA-1273, given as two doses. These receptors' targets are unknown. Produced via immunoSEQ multiplex PCR; TCRdb's table is partial and in-frame only. The repertoire holds about 45,000 clones, with 72% as singletons. The sequencing here drew on CD4+ T cells from PBMCs cultured without peptide, taken after COVID-19 vaccination. The receptors were sampled from a human donor who received a COVID-19 vaccine.

CDR3 in amino acids: CASSAYQETQYF. In DNA, the CDR3 is TGCGCCAGCAGTGCATATCAAGAGACCCAGTACTTC. The chain employs TRBV10-2 and TRBJ2-5; unclear D gene. Germline V gene lookup returns CDR1 WSHSY and CDR2 SAAADI. The germline V and J ends were trimmed by 4 bases and 2 bases, with 5 bases remaining between them. The CDR3 consists of 12 residues.

V gene TRBV5-1 combines with J gene TRBJ2-5; 7 nucleotides align to TRBD1. The CDR3 has 14 residues. Losses at the gene ends were 4 bases for V and 1 base for J; bases not matched to a gene: 4. CDR1 and CDR2 from the germline V gene are SGHRS and YFSETQ. The CDR3 DNA sequence: TGCGCCAGCAGCGATCGACAGGGCCAAGAGACCCAGTACTTC. This sequence encodes CASSDRQGQETQYF.